The 25 T cell receptor beta chains below all came from one sample that was sequenced in a study of blood T cell repertoires in COVID-19. Some clones are missing from TCRdb's copy, which holds only in-frame ones; the method was immunoSEQ multiplex PCR. The table has 350,000 or so clones, around 80% seen once; the top ten hold just under 3%. The sequenced sample consisted of peripheral blood. Every receptor here comes from a man aged 25 to 45 with active or convalescent COVID-19.

This clone appeared a single time. CDR3 sequence reads: CASSPSGRAFNEQFF. In nucleotides, the CDR3 is TGTGCCAGCAGCCCCAGCGGGAGGGCCTTCAATGAGCAGTTCTTC. V is TRBV7-3 and J is TRBJ2-1; 10 nucleotides match TRBD2. The trim removed 5 bases at V and 6 bases at J, leaving 7 bases unmatched. CDR1 SGHTA and CDR2 FQGTGA come from the germline V gene. The CDR3 has 15 amino acids.

V gene TRBV10-3 combines with J gene TRBJ1-2; 8 bases map to TRBD1. V was clipped by 4 bases and J by 4 bases; unmatched bases: 5. The CDR3 sequence is 14 residues long. Germline lookup yields CDR1 ENHRY and CDR2 SYGVKD. CDR3 region: CAISGTGNGYGYTF. The DNA for the CDR3 is TGTGCCATCAGTGGGACAGGGAACGGCTATGGCTACACCTTC.

This clone was seen a few times. The chain combines TRBV30 with TRBJ1-1; D gene unclear. Trimming pared 0 bases from V and 3 bases from J, leaving 17 bases between. Germline V gives CDR1 GTSNPN, CDR2 SVGIG (reference sequence). The CDR3 is made up of 16 amino acids. The CDR3 sequence: CAWSVRTSGSDTEAFF. The CDR3 bases are TGTGCCTGGAGTGTACGGACTTCGGGTTCGGACACTGAAGCTTTCTTT.

The table lists this clone with a few counts. CDR3: CASSVVRSGTPGELFF. The CDR3 DNA reads TGTGCCAGCAGCGTAGTGAGGAGCGGGACCCCCGGGGAGCTGTTTTTT. The rearrangement joins TRBV9 to TRBJ2-2, with 7 bases that match TRBD2. This CDR3 region has 16 residues. V gave up 0 bases and J gave up 6 bases; unmatched junction bases: 8. CDR1 SGDLS and CDR2 YYNGEE come from the germline V gene.

The chain is built from TRBV6-2 or TRBV6-3 and TRBJ2-5; D is unclear. The germline CDR1 and CDR2 sequences are MNHEY and SVGEGT. The CDR3 extends over 13 amino acids. V shed 4 bases and J shed 5 bases, with 11 bases lying between them. CDR3 sequence (DNA): TGTGCCAGCAGTTTAACAGAGTGGGAGACCCAGTACTTC. Translation gives CASSLTEWETQYF.

The chain carries TRBV18 and TRBJ2-1; D is perhaps TRBD2 (7 bases). V lost 3 bases and J lost 8, with 17 bases in between. The CDR3 is 15 amino acids. Germline values: CDR1 KGHSH, CDR2 LQKENI. The CDR3 sequence is CASSPGLYKGDEQFF. In DNA form, the CDR3 reads TGTGCCAGCTCACCGGGACTATACAAGGGGGATGAGCAGTTCTTC.

As DNA, the CDR3 is TGTGCCAGCAGCCAAGACGTAGCCAATCAGCCCCAGCATTTT. Translating gives CASSQDVANQPQHF. The chain couples TRBV3-1 (or the pseudogene TRBV3-2) to TRBJ1-5; D unclear. In germline, CDR1 is LGHDT, CDR2 YNNKEL (reference sequence). The CDR3 is made up of 14 amino acids. V lost 0 bases and J lost 3, with 6 bases in between.

This chain uses TRBV7-3 with TRBJ2-1; perhaps TRBD1 as D (5 bases). CDR3 size: 14 residues. The ends were cut back, 1 base at V and 7 bases at J, with 11 bases in the middle. Germline CDR1 is SGHTA and CDR2 is FQGTGA. The CDR3 loop reads CASSLSGRANEQFF. The CDR3, as DNA: TGTGCCAGCAGCTTAAGTGGCAGGGCAAATGAGCAGTTCTTC.

The chain uses TRBV7-2 and TRBJ2-4; D is unresolved. CDR3 size: 15 residues. V dropped 1 base and J dropped 8 bases, with 15 bases sitting between them. In germline, CDR1 is SGHTA, CDR2 FQGNSA. Here the CDR3 reads CASSLVHAHFDIQYF. The CDR3 DNA sequence: TGTGCCAGCAGCTTAGTCCATGCCCACTTCGACATTCAGTACTTC.

Points on this clone: The sample contains more than one DNA sequence encoding this CDR3. The chain is built from TRBV28 and TRBJ1-1; tentative D call: TRBD1 (6 bases). CDR1 is MDHEN, CDR2 SYDVKM, per germline. The CDR3 loop spans 13 amino acids. Between the trimmed V and J ends, which lost 3 bases and 5 bases, there was a span of 10 bases. The CDR3 sequence is CASSLYRDTEAFF. CDR3 DNA: TGTGCCAGCAGTTTGTACAGGGATACTGAAGCTTTCTTT.

The gene calls are TRBV18 and TRBJ1-1; no definite D call. This CDR3 contains 14 residues. Per germline, CDR1 KGHSH and CDR2 LQKENI. V lost 2 bases to trimming and J lost 1 base, with 8 bases between them. Written as DNA, the CDR3 is TGTGCCAGCTCACCAACGAGAACGAACACTGAAGCTTTCTTT. Encoded protein: CASSPTRTNTEAFF.

This clone showed up just once. The CDR3 coding sequence is TGTGCCAGCAGTTATCAGGGATCTAACTATGGCTACACCTTC. Its translation is CASSYQGSNYGYTF. The chain combines TRBV6-2 or TRBV6-3 with TRBJ1-2, with D possibly matching TRBD1 (5 bases). Per the germline V gene, CDR1 is MNHEY and CDR2 is SVGEGT. V lost 3 bases and J lost 0, with 8 bases in between. The CDR3 is made up of 14 amino acids.

This sequence joins TRBV11-2 and TRBJ1-1; D remains ambiguous. The V end lost 3 bases, the J end lost 8 bases, and 13 bases lay between the germline ends. In germline, CDR1 is SGHAT, CDR2 FQNNGV. The CDR3 has 13 residues. CDR3 protein: CASSLTRGPEAFF. The CDR3 nucleotides read TGTGCCAGCAGCTTGACTCGCGGTCCCGAAGCTTTCTTT.

This chain links TRBV5-8 with TRBJ1-2; 8 nucleotides line up with TRBD1. Germline CDR1 reads SGHTS; CDR2 reads YDEGEE. With 5 bases clipped from V and 4 bases from J, the junction kept 7 bases outside the gene matches. This CDR3 is built from 14 residues. The DNA for the CDR3 is TGTGCCAGCAGAAACAGGGGGGGTAGCTATGGCTACACCTTC. Amino acids: CASRNRGGSYGYTF.

This chain links TRBV30 with TRBJ2-7; 7 nucleotides match TRBD1. V was pared by 5 bases and J by 6 bases, with 13 bases of the junction left unmatched. Germline lookup yields CDR1 GTSNPN and CDR2 SVGIG (reference sequence). This CDR3 has 14 residues. CDR3 nucleotides: TGTGCCTGGGGGGCCACAAGACACAGGGGCGAGCAGTACTTC. This codes for CAWGATRHRGEQYF.

This chain uses TRBV10-3 with TRBJ2-7, with TRBD1 matching over 7 bases. Trimming took 3 bases from V and 5 from J; bases not matched to a gene: 16. The CDR3 extends over 17 amino acids. Germline assignment: CDR1 ENHRY and CDR2 SYGVKD. The CDR3 nucleotides are TGTGCCATCAGTGACCTCGACCACAGGGGTTCGGTAGACGAGCAGTACTTC. This encodes CAISDLDHRGSVDEQYF.

The chain links TRBV6-5 to TRBJ2-5, with 8 bases fitting TRBD1. The CDR3 extends over 14 amino acids. Germline assignment: CDR1 MNHEY and CDR2 SVGAGI. The V gene end was trimmed by 4 bases and the J gene end by 4 bases; junction bases not matched to a gene: 5. CDR3 sequence (DNA): TGTGCCAGCAGTTTACGGACAGGGCCAGAGACCCAGTACTTC. Protein sequence: CASSLRTGPETQYF.

The rearrangement links TRBV5-5 to TRBJ2-7; D gene unclear. Deletions cut 0 bases from V and 6 bases from J, with 10 bases between. There are 13 residues in the CDR3. Per germline, CDR1 SGHKS and CDR2 YYEKEE (reference sequence). The CDR3 DNA reads TGTGCCAGCAGCTTGGAGCTGTTTATCGAGCAGTACTTC. Translated, it gives CASSLELFIEQYF. Filled out from reference TRBV5-5 and TRBJ2-7, the complete variable domain reads DAGVTQSPTHLIKTRGQQVTLRCSPISGHKSVSWYQQVLGQGPQFIFQYYEKEERGRGNFPDRFSARQFPNYSSELNVNALLLGDSALYLCASSLELFIEQYFGPGTRLTVT.

This sequence joins TRBV24-1 and TRBJ1-2, with D possibly matching TRBD1 (5 bases). The germline V gene has CDR1 KGHDR and CDR2 SFDVKD. CDR3 length: 15 amino acids. Trimming took 5 bases from V and 5 from J, leaving 17 bases between them. This CDR3 reads CATSGSDSEEYGYTF. In DNA form, the CDR3 reads TGTGCCACCAGTGGCTCCGACAGTGAGGAGTATGGCTACACCTTC.

This sequence joins TRBV3-1 (or the pseudogene TRBV3-2) and TRBJ1-2; possibly TRBD1 for D (6 bases). This CDR3 spans 16 amino acids. Between the trimmed V and J ends, which lost 2 bases and 4 bases, there was a span of 17 bases. Germline V gene sequence: CDR1 LGHDT, CDR2 YNNKEL (reference sequence). This chain's CDR3 is CASSQQQGYRSYGYTF. CDR3 bases: TGTGCCAGCAGCCAACAACAGGGTTACCGATCCTATGGCTACACCTTC.

CDR3 nucleotides: TGTGCCAGCAGCCCCGGGACAGGGGGCCATGAGCAGTTCTTC. Translation: CASSPGTGGHEQFF. The gene calls are TRBV7-3 and TRBJ2-1, with TRBD1 identical over 12 bases. There are 14 residues in the CDR3. The V and J ends lost 5 bases and 8 bases, in that order; junction bases with no gene match: 4. The germline V gene has CDR1 SGHTA and CDR2 FQGTGA.

The rearrangement uses TRBV6-6 and TRBJ1-3, with D unresolved. Germline lookup yields CDR1 MNHNY and CDR2 SVGAGI (reference sequence). Trimming stripped 5 bases from V and 0 bases from J, with 14 bases between. The CDR3 runs to 16 residues. Here the CDR3 reads CASSPLTGSSGNTIYF. The CDR3 DNA sequence: TGTGCCAGCAGTCCCCTGACGGGGAGCTCTGGAAACACCATATATTTT.

Written as DNA, the CDR3 is TGTGCCAGTAGTATAGTATTCAGAGGAGAGCAGTTCTTC. Translated, it gives CASSIVFRGEQFF. The chain recombines TRBV19 with TRBJ2-1, with unresolved D. The CDR3 has 13 amino acids. V lost 1 base to trimming and J lost 10 bases, with 11 bases between them. CDR1 is LNHDA, CDR2 SQIVND, per germline (reference sequence). The variable domain in full, completed from reference TRBV19 and TRBJ2-1, reads DGGITQSPKYLFRKEGQNVTLSCEQNLNHDAMYWYRQDPGQGLRLIYYSQIVNDFQKGDIAEGYSVSREKKESFPLTVTSAQKNPTAFYLCASSIVFRGEQFFGPGTRLTVL.

The rearrangement uses TRBV19 and TRBJ1-5; perhaps TRBD1 as D (5 bases). Trimming removed 5 bases at V and 0 bases at J, with 5 bases between. The CDR3 runs 13 residues. Germline CDR1 is LNHDA and CDR2 is SQIVND (reference sequence). The CDR3 bases are TGTGCCAGTAGTGGGGCTAGCAATCAGCCCCAGCATTTT. Its translation: CASSGASNQPQHF.

The chain combines TRBV4-1 with TRBJ2-1; 9 bases map to TRBD2. The CDR3 consists of 17 residues. Germline V CDR1 and CDR2: MGHRA, YSYEKL. The V and J ends lost 4 bases and 5 bases, in that order; junction bases with no gene match: 12. CDR3: CASSPGGEREVNNEQFF. The CDR3 DNA sequence: TGCGCCAGCAGCCCAGGGGGGGAGCGGGAGGTTAACAATGAGCAGTTCTTC.